This is a list of T cell receptor beta chains from one sample in a study of siplizumab effects on memory and regulatory T cells. Clones were sequenced by immunoSEQ multiplex PCR, and TCRdb holds only the in-frame ones, with some missing. The table includes approximately 100,000 clones, around 92% detected once. What was sequenced was CD4+ T cells sorted from blood. All receptors derive from a human donor in good health. Some clones in this sample may be carry-over from other donors' samples. The CDR3 runs from the conserved cysteine through the conserved F or W. Size values are once, few and many counts, or a class for expanded clones, and some rows have none.

j_gene,abundance,v_gene,CDR3aa
TRBJ1-1,.,TRBV6-5,CASSSRTGGWAFF
TRBJ1-2,.,TRBV6-5,CASSSPTGGFYGYTF
TRBJ2-3,.,TRBV15,CATSRNLGLAGGADTQYF
TRBJ2-7,.,TRBV18,CASSPAGGLSFGGEQYF
TRBJ2-7,once,TRBV5-1,CASSLGQGQGSYEQYF
TRBJ2-2,few,TRBV7-2,CASSLVTGSSGELFF
TRBJ2-7,.,TRBV5-1,CASSLEASGRFAYEQYF
TRBJ1-1,.,TRBV28,CASSPGRGKAFF
TRBJ2-7,.,TRBV28,CASRTGQGRYEQYF
TRBJ2-1,.,TRBV6-1,CASSESRAGGLSSYNEQFF
TRBJ1-2,.,TRBV27,CASSLRTGRNYGYTF
TRBJ2-1,.,TRBV6-1,CAGSEYSGPRYNEQFF
TRBJ2-3,.,TRBV5-1,CASSPMGGGPADTQYF
TRBJ1-2,.,TRBV19,CASSILGDRIGYGYTF
TRBJ1-1,few,TRBV10-2,CASSESSANTEAFF
TRBJ1-5,.,TRBV6-1,CASSGHSNQPQHF
TRBJ2-5,.,TRBV9,CASSVGQLGETQYF
TRBJ1-4,.,TRBV29-1,CSVGGQGENEKLFF
TRBJ1-1,.,TRBV19,CASSIRGMNTEAFF
TRBJ2-7,.,TRBV28,CASSLLADSSYEQYF
TRBJ2-3,.,TRBV7-3,CASSLNRGSTDTQYF
TRBJ2-5,.,TRBV6-5,CASRPLAGGLETQYF
TRBJ1-2,.,TRBV6-5,CASRGTGGDYGYTF
TRBJ1-5,.,TRBV28,CASSTLFGGFGQPQHF
TRBJ1-1,once,TRBV9,CASSRQGADSEAFF
TRBJ1-4,.,TRBV14,CASSLEVNEKLFF
TRBJ2-7,.,TRBV7-8,CASSLVRGPYEQYF
TRBJ2-3,few,TRBV18,CASSPLGLAADTQYF
TRBJ2-7,.,TRBV18,CASSPAGDGISAQYF
TRBJ1-2,.,TRBV4-1,CASSQGATADNYGYTF
TRBJ1-1,.,TRBV29-1,CSVESGRPFF
TRBJ2-5,.,TRBV28,CASSLDWSGDRVQETQYF
TRBJ1-2,few,TRBV18,CASSPPTVGYGYTF
TRBJ2-1,once,TRBV7-7,CASSRNSWRVSYNEQFF
TRBJ2-7,.,TRBV5-6,CASSPGRRTGSYEQYF
TRBJ2-5,.,TRBV9,CASSVGGLAGERGQETQYF
TRBJ2-3,.,TRBV10-1,CASSPTSGYTDTQYF
TRBJ2-1,.,TRBV11-2,CASSPYNEQFF
TRBJ2-5,.,TRBV10-3,CAISEGSGQYQETQYF
TRBJ1-1,.,TRBV7-6,CASSLGVRGLSDTEAFF
TRBJ2-6,.,TRBV19,CASSIDLPGANVLTF
TRBJ2-1,.,TRBV30,CAWTVNNEQFF
TRBJ2-4,.,TRBV5-1,CASSLNAQGILAKNIQYF
TRBJ2-3,.,TRBV4-2,CASSRQATSTDTQYF
TRBJ2-7,.,TRBV5-1,CASSLGGTGGGEQYF
TRBJ2-1,.,TRBV19,CASSPSPRLAGGNEQFF
TRBJ1-1,.,TRBV27,CASSLSHLNTEAFF
TRBJ2-2,.,TRBV18,CASSPMAGSGIGELFF
TRBJ1-2,.,TRBV11-1,CASSLVGPLRNGYTF
TRBJ2-1,.,TRBV9,CASSVTDYNEQFF
TRBJ2-1,.,TRBV5-1,CASSLASPNNEQFF
TRBJ1-1,.,TRBV5-1,CASYDGGSNTEAFF
TRBJ2-1,.,TRBV5-1,CASSLQGLSSYNEQFF
TRBJ2-2,.,TRBV7-6,CASSLGTIKTGELFF
TRBJ1-1,.,TRBV27,CASSPRPIGDTEAFF
TRBJ2-7,.,TRBV27,CATHGRGTYEQYF
TRBJ1-2,.,TRBV19,CASSIQETGAHYGYTF
TRBJ2-5,.,TRBV28,CASSFPGTGSMETQYF
TRBJ1-1,.,TRBV2,CASRLTGGPAFF
TRBJ2-3,.,TRBV5-6,CASSRKQTRGDTQYF